The rows below give T cell receptor beta chains drawn from one sample of a study of siplizumab effects on memory and regulatory T cells. The method was immunoSEQ multiplex PCR; TCRdb's version includes in-frame clones alone and lacks a portion of them. The sample lists about 46,000 clones, about 93% occurring once. Sequenced sample: CD8+ T cells sorted from blood. The receptors here all came from a human donor in good health. Each CDR3 is given with its conserved first and last residue. The order of the fields is clone size, V gene, CDR3 protein. Clone size is shown for a subset of rows, as once, few, many or a class of expanded clone.

>.|TRBV30
CAWGQGTGELFF
>.|TRBV6-5
CATRPFSSYEQYF
>.|TRBV4-1
CASSAAAGGGVNEQFF
>.|TRBV2
CASSRPDRVSEQYF
>.|TRBV4-1
CASSQVGPRMAFF
>medium-sized|TRBV19
CASSIDNSNQPQHF
>once|TRBV9
CASSETADYGYTF
>.|TRBV28
CASSLWPANNNEQYF
>.|TRBV5-5
CASSSRGQGNYEQYF
>.|TRBV4-1
CASSPMTGDEQFF
>.|TRBV4-1
CASSQVVLADTEAFF
>.|TRBV5-6
CASSLLSGRLYEQYF
>.|TRBV4-1
CASCKLAGNNEQFF
>.|TRBV5-6
CASSFGQNTGELFF
>.|TRBV11-2
CASTQGIANYGYTF
>.|TRBV7-2
CASSPDRVSYEQYF
>.|TRBV6-1
CASSEVAPTNEQFF
>.|TRBV7-9
CASGLGTYEQYF
>.|TRBV5-4
CASSLGTSGSYEQYF
>.|TRBV9
CASSPGGTTSTDTQYF
>once|TRBV6-5
CASSVSVNTEAFF
>.|TRBV5-4
CASSFIANSYEQYF
>.|TRBV30
CAWSDLNEQFF
>.|TRBV28
CASTPEGNGEQYF
>.|TRBV4-2
CASSQGLAGGPPPEQFF
>.|TRBV28
CASSLISNTEAFF
>.|TRBV25-1
CASSEGPVGTQYF
>.|TRBV13
CASSSRGERTDTQYF
>.|TRBV4-1
CASSQEATIYYEQYF
>.|TRBV30
CAWTSGRGSEQYF
>.|TRBV7-8
CASSQGGRESEKLFF
>.|TRBV10-3
CAISPGGTGNTGELFF
>.|TRBV5-8
CASSLISQPQHF
>once|TRBV2
CASSPRKEEQYF
>.|TRBV5-1
CASRRDTDNSPLHF
>once|TRBV27
CASSLLNSQETQYF
>.|TRBV11-3
CASSLEPPTGELFF
>.|TRBV27
CASSLSGYPGLATGEQYF
>.|TRBV19
CASSITENEQYF
>.|TRBV7-9
CASSTPGGKDYGYTF
>.|TRBV15
CATSTGTSGLYEQYF
>.|TRBV5-6
CASSLFGGATYEQYF
>.|TRBV11-2
CASSLTSGRTDTQYF
>.|TRBV9
CASSPQSGREYNEQFF
>.|TRBV13
CASSLSSGVVETQYF
>once|TRBV28
CASSLGAGWAFF
>once|TRBV5-1
CASSPTDSNNQPQHF
>.|TRBV28
CASSLQGAMNEQYF
>.|TRBV5-1
CASSPLPGDRDSYEQYF
>.|TRBV4-1
CASSQAGGNTIYF
>.|TRBV9
CASSLGGTGELFF
>.|TRBV2
CASSEEASRATDTQYF
>.|TRBV28
CASSLFGGMETQYF
>.|TRBV9
CASSVLGTKETQYF
>.|TRBV18
CASSRDYREEAFF
>.|TRBV6-1
CASRIRTGYHEQYF
>.|TRBV5-4
CASSLKGLAGGYPSYNEQFF
>.|TRBV12-5
CASGLPQGQGLSQPQHF
>once|TRBV10-2
CASSERGLGQPQHF
>.|TRBV19
CASSISIWTESSYEQYF